Listed below are T cell receptor beta chains from one sample, sequenced in a study of breast tumors, draining lymph nodes, adjacent tissues. MiXCR was run by TCRdb on the multiplex PCR reads, yielding one entry per CDR3 protein. The sample lists under 300,000 distinct CDR3 sequences; less than 35% were seen once. What was sequenced was axillary lymph node tissue. The receptors stem from a female donor with breast cancer. Some clones in this sample may be carry-over from other donors' samples. CDR3s include the opening cysteine and the closing phenylalanine or tryptophan. The order of the fields is J gene, V gene, D gene, CDR3 length, clone size, CDR3 protein, CDR3 DNA. The D gene is left open where the match is weak. A row's size may be missing; if present it is once, few, many or a size class.

TRBJ1-2 | TRBV6-5 | - | 13 | many | CASSYTRTDGYTF | TGTGCCAGCAGTTATACCAGGACCGATGGCTACACCTTC
TRBJ1-6 | TRBV2 | - | 13 | medium-sized | CASSVTVGSPLHF | TGTGCCAGCAGTGTCACCGTCGGCTCACCCCTCCACTTT
TRBJ1-6 | TRBV15 | - | 14 | - | CATSRGQENSPLHF | TGTGCCACCAGCAGGGGGCAGGAGAATTCACCCCTCCACTTT
TRBJ2-3 | TRBV7-9 | TRBD2 | 16 | - | CASSLRGGSPTDTQYF | TGTGCCAGCAGCTTACGGGGGGGGTCCCCCACAGATACGCAGTATTTT
TRBJ2-3 | TRBV10-2 | TRBD2 | 18 | - | CASSGTTGTYSYTDTQYF | TGTGCCAGCAGCGGGACTACCGGGACTTACTCCTACACAGATACGCAGTATTTT
TRBJ1-2 | TRBV7-2 | - | 13 | many | CASSLPGPGGYTF | TGTGCCAGCAGCCTCCCGGGACCGGGAGGCTACACCTTC
TRBJ1-6 | TRBV3-1 | - | 15 | many | CASSQEGRNNSPLHF | TGTGCCAGCAGCCAAGAGGGACGGAATAATTCACCCCTCCACTTT
TRBJ1-4 | TRBV11-1 | TRBD1 | 16 | medium-sized | CASSPGQGMRNEKLFF | TGTGCCAGCAGCCCCGGACAGGGGATGAGAAATGAAAAACTGTTTTTT
TRBJ1-4 | TRBV5-4 | TRBD1 | 14 | many | CASSYTGGGEKLFF | TGTGCCAGCAGCTATACAGGGGGCGGTGAAAAACTGTTTTTT
TRBJ1-2 | TRBV20-1 | - | 14 | - | CSARGAGSGYGYTF | TGCAGTGCTAGGGGAGCGGGATCGGGCTATGGCTACACCTTC
TRBJ1-2 | TRBV24-1 | TRBD1 | 13 | many | CATSDRGRGGYTF | TGTGCCACCAGTGACAGGGGGCGAGGTGGCTACACCTTC
TRBJ1-4 | TRBV19 | - | 16 | many | CASSILKGGSNEKLFF | TGTGCCAGTAGTATTCTAAAGGGGGGATCCAATGAAAAACTGTTTTTT
TRBJ2-7 | TRBV7-2 | - | 16 | many | CASSLLSRDPRYEQYF | TGTGCCAGCAGCTTATTGTCGAGGGACCCAAGGTACGAGCAGTACTTC
TRBJ2-7 | TRBV6-6 | TRBD2 | 14 | many | CASTRTSGSYEQYF | TGTGCCAGCACTAGGACTAGCGGGAGCTACGAGCAGTACTTC
TRBJ1-5 | TRBV4-2 | - | 17 | many | CASSPPNIPGGRQPQHF | TGTGCCAGCAGCCCGCCCAATATTCCCGGGGGTAGGCAGCCCCAGCATTTT
TRBJ1-1 | TRBV2 | - | 13 | few | CASSQQGNTEAFF | TGTGCCAGCAGTCAACAGGGGAACACTGAAGCTTTCTTT
TRBJ1-3 | TRBV9 | - | 15 | many | CASSRDGSSGNTIYF | TGTGCCAGCAGCCGAGACGGAAGCTCTGGAAACACCATATATTTT
TRBJ2-5 | TRBV20-1 | - | 12 | many | CSAQTGKETQYF | TGCAGTGCTCAGACTGGTAAAGAGACCCAGTACTTC
TRBJ1-4 | TRBV20-1 | - | 16 | once | CSARDYRRSTSEKLFF | TGCAGTGCTAGAGATTACCGCAGGTCAACATCTGAAAAACTGTTTTTT
TRBJ2-1 | TRBV9 | - | 12 | many | CASSVAYNEQFF | TGTGCCAGCAGCGTAGCTTACAATGAGCAGTTCTTC
TRBJ2-7 | TRBV20-1 | TRBD1 | 16 | many | CSANPRGDRGFAEQYF | TGCAGTGCTAACCCACGGGGGGACAGGGGGTTTGCCGAGCAGTACTTC
TRBJ2-2 | TRBV5-5 | - | 16 | many | CASSLVPGSGTGELFF | TGTGCCAGCAGCTTGGTGCCAGGGAGTGGAACCGGGGAGCTGTTTTTT
TRBJ2-2 | TRBV6-6 | TRBD2 | 18 | many | CASRKGLAGVEGTGELFF | TGTGCCAGCAGAAAAGGACTAGCGGGAGTGGAAGGCACCGGGGAGCTGTTTTTT
TRBJ2-3 | TRBV5-1 | TRBD2 | 15 | many | CASRTSGASTDTQYF | TGCGCCAGCAGGACTAGCGGGGCTAGCACAGATACGCAGTATTTT
TRBJ1-5 | TRBV4-1 | TRBD1 | 16 | many | CASSQLGGQGAQPQHF | TGCGCCAGCAGCCAATTAGGAGGGCAGGGGGCCCAGCCCCAGCATTTT
TRBJ2-5 | TRBV5-4 | - | 14 | - | CASSGVGRGETQYF | TGTGCCAGCAGCGGGGTGGGGAGAGGCGAGACCCAGTACTTC
TRBJ2-7 | TRBV7-2 | TRBD2 | 15 | many | CASSTSGGGQGEQYF | TGTGCCAGCAGCACCTCGGGAGGGGGTCAGGGCGAGCAGTACTTC